This T cell receptor (beta chain) was observed in a study of graft-versus-host responses after intestinal transplantation. Study overall: Multivisceral, liver-intestinal, or isolated intestinal transplants were given to recipients. Once they had received anti-thymocyte globulin induction, all recipients took tacrolimus and steroids for about three years. Whole-study results and caveats: Early post-transplant HvG declines were associated with peak circulating GvH clone levels.

Concerning this clone: The antigen is unknown.

From germline, CDR1 is MDHEN and CDR2 SYDVKM. The V end was cut by 2 bases, the J end by 4 bases, with 11 bases between. The CDR3 is 14 amino acids. Using immunoSEQ multiplex PCR, the repertoire was profiled, and TCRdb retains in-frame clones only, with some absent. This table holds about 50,000 clones, approximately 91% found once. This sequence originates from a human donor who was the organ donor for an intestinal transplant. The sequenced sample was unstimulated CD4+ T cells sorted from spleen or lymph node cells, obtained before transplant. This chain connects TRBV28 to TRBJ1-1; no definite D call. The CDR3 bases are TGTGCCAGCAGTTTAGTATTGACCCCCACTGAAGCTTTCTTT. This translates into CASSLVLTPTEAFF.